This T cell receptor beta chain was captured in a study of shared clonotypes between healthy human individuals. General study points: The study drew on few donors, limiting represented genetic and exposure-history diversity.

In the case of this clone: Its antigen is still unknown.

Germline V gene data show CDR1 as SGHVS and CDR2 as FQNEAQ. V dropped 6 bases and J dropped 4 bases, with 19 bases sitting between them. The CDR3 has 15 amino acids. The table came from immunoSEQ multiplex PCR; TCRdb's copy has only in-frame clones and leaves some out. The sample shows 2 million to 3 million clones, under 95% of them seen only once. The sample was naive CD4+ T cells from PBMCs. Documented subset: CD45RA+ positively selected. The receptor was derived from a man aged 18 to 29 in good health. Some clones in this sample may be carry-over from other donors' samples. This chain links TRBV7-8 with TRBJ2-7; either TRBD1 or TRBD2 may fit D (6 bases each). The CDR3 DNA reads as TGTGCCAGCAGTAGGGGGGTATCCGGTTCATACGAGCAGTACTTC. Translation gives CASSRGVSGSYEQYF.